The 8 T cell receptor beta chains presented below share a single source sample, sequenced in a study of T cells in Graves' hyperthyroidism and ophthalmopathy. TCR beta CDR3 regions were amplified from RNA. The TCR CDR3 was amplified in a first-round RT-PCR using the HTBI primer set. TCRdb passed the multiplex PCR reads through MiXCR, listing each CDR3 protein once. The sample contains 350,000 to 400,000 distinct CDR3 sequences, approximately 20% of which appear only once. The sample consisted of blood. The receptors derive from a woman aged 18-29 years with Graves' hyperthyroidism.

The chain joins TRBV7-9 to TRBJ2-5; 8 bases agree with TRBD1. Germline V gene lookup returns CDR1 SEHNR and CDR2 FQNEAQ (reference sequence). The CDR3 has 14 residues. After removal of 5 bases from V and 4 bases from J, the junction contained 6 bases not matched to a gene. The DNA of the CDR3 is TGTGCCAGCAGCACTAGACAGGGGAGAGAGACCCAGTACTTC. Residues: CASSTRQGRETQYF. Full variable domain (outside the CDR3, taken from reference TRBV7-9 and TRBJ2-5): DTGVSQNPRHKITKRGQNVTFRCDPISEHNRLYWYRQTLGQGPEFLTYFQNEAQLEKSRLLSDRFSAERPKGSFSTLEIQRTEQGDSAMYLCASSTRQGRETQYFGPGTRLLVL.

This clonotype was detected many times. The CDR3 nucleotides are TGTGCCAGCAGCCAATTGGGACGGGGGACCTTCTATGGCTACACCTTC. Its translation is CASSQLGRGTFYGYTF. The J gene is TRBJ1-2, the V gene TRBV16; TRBD1 might be the D (5 bases). The CDR3 is 16 residues long. V lost 1 base, J lost 4 bases, and 16 bases lay in between. CDR1 is KGHSY, CDR2 FQNENV, per germline.

This clonotype was seen ten or more times. The V and J genes are TRBV6-1 and TRBJ2-7; TRBD1 aligns across 9 bases. The germline V gene encodes CDR1 MNHNS and CDR2 SASEGT. The CDR3 spans 15 residues. V dropped 1 base and J dropped 3; count of bases not matched to a gene: 4. The CDR3 region is CASSEEGDRDYEQYF. CDR3 sequence (DNA): TGTGCCAGCAGTGAAGAGGGGGACAGGGACTACGAGCAGTACTTC.

This rearrangement joins TRBV5-1 to TRBJ2-2; 7 bases line up with TRBD2. With 4 bases clipped from V and 0 bases from J, the junction kept 6 bases outside the gene matches. Per the germline V gene, CDR1 is SGHRS and CDR2 is YFSETQ. CDR3 size: 16 residues. CDR3 nucleotide sequence: TGCGCCAGCAGCCTCCAGCGGGGATCGAACACCGGGGAGCTGTTTTTT. This translates into CASSLQRGSNTGELFF.

This clonotype was counted a few times. J is TRBJ2-7 and V is TRBV29-1; 9 positions match TRBD1. CDR3 length: 14 residues. The V and J ends lost 5 bases and 3 bases, in that order; junction bases with no gene match: 8. In germline, CDR1 is SQVTM, CDR2 ANQGSEA. Here the CDR3 reads CSVQTWTGDYEQYF. The CDR3 DNA reads as TGCAGCGTTCAGACCTGGACAGGGGACTACGAGCAGTACTTC.

This clonotype was recorded many times. This rearrangement joins TRBV12-3 or TRBV12-4 to TRBJ2-5, with D perhaps TRBD1 (6 bases). The CDR3 contains 15 residues. Trimming left V 0 bases short and J 4 bases short, with 12 bases between. CDR3 nucleotide sequence: TGTGCCAGCAGTTTAGCGTTTAGAGGGGGAGAGACCCAGTACTTC. It is translated as CASSLAFRGGETQYF.

The chain combines TRBV11-2 with TRBJ2-2; D is possibly TRBD1 (5 bases). The ends were cut back, 5 bases at V and 4 bases at J, with 11 bases in the middle. Germline CDR1 reads SGHAT; CDR2 reads FQNNGV. This CDR3 has 14 residues. The CDR3 sequence is CASSRLRGTGELFF. The CDR3 DNA follows: TGTGCCAGCAGCCGCCTTAGGGGCACCGGGGAGCTGTTTTTT.

The genes are TRBV28 and TRBJ1-1, with 7 bases identical to TRBD1. This CDR3 has 16 residues. Trimming cost V 6 bases and J 0 bases; bases outside gene matches: 10. Germline lookup yields CDR1 MDHEN and CDR2 SYDVKM. CDR3 residues: CASSPAPGGLNTEAFF. The CDR3 nucleotides are TGTGCCAGCAGCCCGGCCCCAGGGGGACTGAACACTGAAGCTTTCTTT.